The present entry profiles one T cell receptor beta chain with its context. Unmatched junction bases numbered 5, after V lost 0 bases and J lost 5 bases. Germline V lookup: CDR1 SGHRS, CDR2 YFSETQ. CDR3 size: 14 residues. This record comes from a study of T-cell reconstitution after alpha-beta-depleted transplantation in children. Unique molecular identifiers tagged the TCRbeta library. TCRdb re-called the PCR reads with MiXCR, one entry per CDR3 protein. The sample has some 550,000 distinct CDR3 sequences; about a sixth are singletons. The V call is TRBV5-1, the J call TRBJ2-7; 7 nucleotides align to TRBD1. This receptor was taken from a human donor who donated a stem cell graft to a child with acute lymphoblastic leukemia. Material: PBMCs from the stem cell graft donor, obtained from the stem cell graft. CDR3 amino acids: CASSLGEGADEQYF. CDR3 coding DNA: TGCGCCAGCAGCTTGGGTGAGGGGGCCGACGAGCAGTACTTC.